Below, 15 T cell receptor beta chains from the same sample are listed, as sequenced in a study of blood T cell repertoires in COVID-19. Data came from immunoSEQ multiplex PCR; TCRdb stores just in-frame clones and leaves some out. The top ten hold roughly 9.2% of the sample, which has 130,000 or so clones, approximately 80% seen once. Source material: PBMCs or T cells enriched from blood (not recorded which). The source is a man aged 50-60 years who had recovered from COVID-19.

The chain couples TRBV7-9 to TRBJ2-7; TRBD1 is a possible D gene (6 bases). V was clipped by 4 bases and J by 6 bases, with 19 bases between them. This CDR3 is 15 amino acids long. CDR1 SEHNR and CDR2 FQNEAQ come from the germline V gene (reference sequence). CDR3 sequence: CASSSGDGSGREQYF. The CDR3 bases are TGTGCCAGCAGCTCAGGGGACGGTTCGGGGCGCGAGCAGTACTTC. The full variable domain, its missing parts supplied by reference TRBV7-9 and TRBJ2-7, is DTGVSQNPRHKITKRGQNVTFRCDPISEHNRLYWYRQTLGQGPEFLTYFQNEAQLEKSRLLSDRFSAERPKGSFSTLEIQRTEQGDSAMYLCASSSGDGSGREQYFGPGTRLTVT.

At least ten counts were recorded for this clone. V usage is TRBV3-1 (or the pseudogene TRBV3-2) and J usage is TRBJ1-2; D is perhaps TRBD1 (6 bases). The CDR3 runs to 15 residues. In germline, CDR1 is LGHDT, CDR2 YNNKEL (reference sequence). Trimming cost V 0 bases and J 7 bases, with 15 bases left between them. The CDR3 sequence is CASSQDVWGGRGYTF. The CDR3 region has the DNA TGTGCCAGCAGCCAAGATGTGTGGGGGGGCCGTGGCTACACCTTC.

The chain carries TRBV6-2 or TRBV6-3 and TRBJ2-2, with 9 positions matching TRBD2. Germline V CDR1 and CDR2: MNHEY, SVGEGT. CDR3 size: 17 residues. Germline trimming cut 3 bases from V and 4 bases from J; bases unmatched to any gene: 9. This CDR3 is CASSYIVTSGSTGELFF. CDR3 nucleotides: TGTGCCAGCAGTTATATCGTGACTAGCGGAAGCACCGGGGAGCTGTTTTTT.

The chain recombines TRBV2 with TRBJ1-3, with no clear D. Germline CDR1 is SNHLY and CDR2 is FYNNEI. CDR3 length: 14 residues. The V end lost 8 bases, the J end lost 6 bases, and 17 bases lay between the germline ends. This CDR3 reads CASSLIKSENTIYF. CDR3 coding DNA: TGTGCCAGCTCACTCATAAAAAGTGAAAACACCATATATTTT.

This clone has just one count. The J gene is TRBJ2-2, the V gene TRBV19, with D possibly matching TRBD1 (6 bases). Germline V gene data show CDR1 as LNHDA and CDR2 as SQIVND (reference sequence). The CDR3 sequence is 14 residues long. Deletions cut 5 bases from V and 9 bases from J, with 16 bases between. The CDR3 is CASSPDPGARELFF. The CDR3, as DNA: TGTGCCAGTAGTCCAGACCCAGGGGCCCGGGAGCTGTTTTTT.

The CDR3 loop reads CASSSGQELFF. For the CDR3, the DNA is TGTGCCAGCAGTTCGGGACAGGAACTGTTTTTT. The gene calls are TRBV28 and TRBJ2-2, with 8 nucleotides matching TRBD1. Germline V lookup: CDR1 MDHEN, CDR2 SYDVKM. V lost 4 bases, J lost 14 bases, and 3 bases stayed unmatched. The CDR3 is 11 residues long.

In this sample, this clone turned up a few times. The CDR3 DNA reads TGCGCCAGCAGTGTCGTGAATGAGCAGTTCTTC. This codes for CASSVVNEQFF. The rearrangement joins TRBV10-2 to TRBJ2-1; D is unresolved. Germline CDR1 is WSHSY and CDR2 is SAAADI. V was shortened by 4 bases and J by 7 bases, with 5 bases between the two germline ends. CDR3 length equals 11 residues.

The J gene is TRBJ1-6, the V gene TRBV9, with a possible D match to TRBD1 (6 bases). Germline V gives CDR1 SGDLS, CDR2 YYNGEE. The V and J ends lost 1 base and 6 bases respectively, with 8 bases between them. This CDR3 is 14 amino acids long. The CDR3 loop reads CASSVSGVNSPLHF. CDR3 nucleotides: TGTGCCAGCAGCGTATCAGGGGTTAATTCACCCCTCCACTTT.

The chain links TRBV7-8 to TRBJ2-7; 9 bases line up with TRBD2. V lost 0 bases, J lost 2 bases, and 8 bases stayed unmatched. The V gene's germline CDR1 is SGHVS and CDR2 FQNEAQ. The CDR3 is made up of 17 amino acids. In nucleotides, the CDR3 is TGTGCCAGCAGCTTAGCGTTAGCTAGCGGGGCTACCTACGAGCAGTACTTC. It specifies CASSLALASGATYEQYF.

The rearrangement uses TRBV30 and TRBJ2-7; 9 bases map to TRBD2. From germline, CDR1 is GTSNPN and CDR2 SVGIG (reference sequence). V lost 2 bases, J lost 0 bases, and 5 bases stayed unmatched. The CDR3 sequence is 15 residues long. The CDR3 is CAWSFLAGFSYEQYF. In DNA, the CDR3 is TGTGCCTGGAGTTTTCTAGCGGGATTCTCCTACGAGCAGTACTTC. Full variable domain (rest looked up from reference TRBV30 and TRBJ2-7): SQTIHQWPATLVQPVGSPLSLECTVEGTSNPNLYWYRQAAGRGLQLLFYSVGIGQISSEVPQNLSASRPQDRQFILSSKKLLLSDSGFYLCAWSFLAGFSYEQYFGPGTRLTVT.

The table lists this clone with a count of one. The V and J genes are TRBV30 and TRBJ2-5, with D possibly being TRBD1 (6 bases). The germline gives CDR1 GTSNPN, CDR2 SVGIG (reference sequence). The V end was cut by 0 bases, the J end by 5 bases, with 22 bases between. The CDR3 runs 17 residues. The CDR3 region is CAWSVMGRQAGQETQYF. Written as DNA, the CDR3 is TGTGCCTGGAGTGTTATGGGGAGACAGGCCGGGCAGGAGACCCAGTACTTC.

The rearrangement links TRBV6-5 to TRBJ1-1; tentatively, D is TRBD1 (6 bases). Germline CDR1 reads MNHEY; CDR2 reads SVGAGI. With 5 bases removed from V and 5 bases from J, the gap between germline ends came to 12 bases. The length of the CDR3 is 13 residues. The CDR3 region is CASSPRGFTEAFF. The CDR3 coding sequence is TGTGCCAGCAGTCCCAGGGGTTTTACTGAAGCTTTCTTT.

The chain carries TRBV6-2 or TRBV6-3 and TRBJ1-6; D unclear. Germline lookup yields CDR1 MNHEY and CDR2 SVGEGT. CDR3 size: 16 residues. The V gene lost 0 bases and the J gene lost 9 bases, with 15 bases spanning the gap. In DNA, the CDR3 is TGTGCCAGCAGTTACTCGGATCCGGGGAAGGGTTCACCCCTCCACTTT. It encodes CASSYSDPGKGSPLHF.

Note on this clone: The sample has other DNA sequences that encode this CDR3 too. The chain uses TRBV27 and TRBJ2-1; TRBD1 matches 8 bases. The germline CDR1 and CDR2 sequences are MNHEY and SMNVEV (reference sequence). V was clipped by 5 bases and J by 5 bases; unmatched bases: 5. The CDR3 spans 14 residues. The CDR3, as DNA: TGTGCCAGCAGTACCGGGACAGGAAACAATGAGCAGTTCTTC. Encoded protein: CASSTGTGNNEQFF.

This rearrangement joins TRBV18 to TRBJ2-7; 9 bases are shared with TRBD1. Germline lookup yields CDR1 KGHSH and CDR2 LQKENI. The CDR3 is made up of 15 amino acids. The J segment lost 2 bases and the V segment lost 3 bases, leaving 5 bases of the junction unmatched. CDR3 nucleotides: TGTGCCAGCTCACCGGACAGGGGCCTGCCCTACGAGCAGTACTTC. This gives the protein CASSPDRGLPYEQYF.